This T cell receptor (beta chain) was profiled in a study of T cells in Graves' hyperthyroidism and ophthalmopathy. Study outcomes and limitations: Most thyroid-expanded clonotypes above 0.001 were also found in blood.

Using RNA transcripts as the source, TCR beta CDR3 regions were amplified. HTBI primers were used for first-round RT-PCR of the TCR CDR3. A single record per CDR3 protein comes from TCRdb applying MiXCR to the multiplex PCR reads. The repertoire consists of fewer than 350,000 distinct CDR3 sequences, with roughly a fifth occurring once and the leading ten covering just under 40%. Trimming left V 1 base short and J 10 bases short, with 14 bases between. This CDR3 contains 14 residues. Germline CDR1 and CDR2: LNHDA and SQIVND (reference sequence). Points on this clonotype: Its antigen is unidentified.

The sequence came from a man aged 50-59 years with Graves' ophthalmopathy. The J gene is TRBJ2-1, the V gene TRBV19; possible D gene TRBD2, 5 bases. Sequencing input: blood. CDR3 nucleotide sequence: TGTGCCAGTAGTATAGCGCTAGCAAGGATCGAGCAGTTCTTC. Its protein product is CASSIALARIEQFF.